Included here is one TCR beta chain sequence, with context. This entry comes from a study of blood T cell repertoires in COVID-19. Study-wide context: The cDNA or gDNA used as material had been derived from T cells, B-cell-depleted T cells, or PBMCs.

One Seattle source followed patients from active infection through their disease course. This CDR3 has 11 amino acids. The junction had 3 bases not matched to a gene; V was cut back by 6 bases and J by 8 bases. Methods used by the authors: Researchers report that nucleated cell counts were estimated from reference gene primer amplification. Produced via immunoSEQ multiplex PCR; TCRdb's table is partial and in-frame only. V, J and clone size were drawn from that table, and D and trimming were deduced from the DNA. The table has some 130,000 clones, approximately 90% seen once. Sequenced material: peripheral blood. This TCR derives from a man in his 60s with COVID-19, enrolled during active disease. The chain links TRBV12-3 or TRBV12-4 to TRBJ1-2; 7 nucleotides line up with TRBD1. This chain's CDR3 is CASRYRGGYTF. In nucleotides, the CDR3 is TGTGCCAGCAGGTACAGGGGAGGCTACACCTTC.